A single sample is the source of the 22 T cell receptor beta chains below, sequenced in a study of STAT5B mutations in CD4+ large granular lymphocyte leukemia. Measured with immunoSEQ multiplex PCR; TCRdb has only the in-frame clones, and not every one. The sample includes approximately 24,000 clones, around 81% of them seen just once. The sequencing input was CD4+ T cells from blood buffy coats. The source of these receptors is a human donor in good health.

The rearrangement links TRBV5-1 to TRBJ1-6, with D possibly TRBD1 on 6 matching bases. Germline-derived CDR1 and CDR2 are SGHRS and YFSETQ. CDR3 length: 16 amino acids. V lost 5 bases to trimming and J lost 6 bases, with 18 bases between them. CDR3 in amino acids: CASSFTGPPSNSPLHF. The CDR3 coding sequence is TGCGCCAGCAGTTTCACAGGGCCCCCTAGTAATTCACCCCTCCACTTT.

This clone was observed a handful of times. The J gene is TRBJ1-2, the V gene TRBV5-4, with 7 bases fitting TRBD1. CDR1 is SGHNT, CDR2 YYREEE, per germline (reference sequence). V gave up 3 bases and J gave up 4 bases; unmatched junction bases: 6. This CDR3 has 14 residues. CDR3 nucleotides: TGTGCCAGCAGCTCACAGACAGGGAGCTATGGCTACACCTTC. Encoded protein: CASSSQTGSYGYTF.

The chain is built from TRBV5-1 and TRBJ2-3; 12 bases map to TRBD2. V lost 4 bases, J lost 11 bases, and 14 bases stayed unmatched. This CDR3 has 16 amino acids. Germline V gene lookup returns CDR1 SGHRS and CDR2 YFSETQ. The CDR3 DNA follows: TGCGCCAGCAGCCCGGACCTCCTAGCGGGGGGGCGCAGGCAGTATTTT. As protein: CASSPDLLAGGRRQYF.

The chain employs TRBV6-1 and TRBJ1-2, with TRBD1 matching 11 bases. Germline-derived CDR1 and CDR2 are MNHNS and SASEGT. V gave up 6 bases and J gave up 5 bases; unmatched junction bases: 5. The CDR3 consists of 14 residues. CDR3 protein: CASRTGQGEYGYTF. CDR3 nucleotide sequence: TGTGCCAGCAGGACGGGACAGGGGGAGTATGGCTACACCTTC.

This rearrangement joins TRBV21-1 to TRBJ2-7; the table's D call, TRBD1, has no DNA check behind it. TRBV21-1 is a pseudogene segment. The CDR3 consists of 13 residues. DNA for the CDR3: TGTGCCAGCAAGGGACAGGGGGTCGGCGAGCAGTACGTC. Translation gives CASKGQGVGEQYV.

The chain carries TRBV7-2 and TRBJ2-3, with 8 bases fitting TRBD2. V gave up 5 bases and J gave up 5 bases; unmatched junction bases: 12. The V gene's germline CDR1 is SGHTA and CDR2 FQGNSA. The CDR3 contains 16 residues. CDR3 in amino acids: CASSELAGRAKDTQYF. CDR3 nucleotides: TGTGCCAGCAGCGAACTCGCCGGGAGGGCGAAAGATACGCAGTATTTT.

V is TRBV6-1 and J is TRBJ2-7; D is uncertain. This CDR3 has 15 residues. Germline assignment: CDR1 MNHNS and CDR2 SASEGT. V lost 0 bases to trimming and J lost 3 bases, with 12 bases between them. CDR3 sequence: CASSEAGVLVYEQYF. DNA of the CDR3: TGTGCCAGCAGTGAAGCTGGGGTCTTGGTCTACGAGCAGTACTTC.

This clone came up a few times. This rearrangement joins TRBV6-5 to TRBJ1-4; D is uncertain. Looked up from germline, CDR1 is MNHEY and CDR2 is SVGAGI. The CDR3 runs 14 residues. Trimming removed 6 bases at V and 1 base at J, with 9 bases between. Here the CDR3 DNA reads TGTGCCAGCAGGGGTACGGTAACTAATGAAAAACTGTTTTTT. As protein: CASRGTVTNEKLFF.

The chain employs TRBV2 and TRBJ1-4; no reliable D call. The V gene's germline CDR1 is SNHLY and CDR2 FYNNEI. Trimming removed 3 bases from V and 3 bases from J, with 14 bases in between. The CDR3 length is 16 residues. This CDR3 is CASSEWEEKSNEKLFF. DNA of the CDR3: TGTGCCAGCAGTGAGTGGGAGGAGAAGTCTAATGAAAAACTGTTTTTT. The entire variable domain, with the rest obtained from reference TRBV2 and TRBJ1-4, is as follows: EPEVTQTPSHQVTQMGQEVILRCVPISNHLYFYWYRQILGQKVEFLVSFYNNEISEKSEIFDDQFSVERPDGSNFTLKIRSTKLEDSAMYFCASSEWEEKSNEKLFFGSGTQLSVL.

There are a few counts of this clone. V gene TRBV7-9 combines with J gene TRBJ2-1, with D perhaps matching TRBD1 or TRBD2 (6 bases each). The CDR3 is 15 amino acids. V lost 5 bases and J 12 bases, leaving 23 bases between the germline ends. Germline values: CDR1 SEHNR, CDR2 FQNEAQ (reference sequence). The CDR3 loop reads CASSPETGGAEGQFF. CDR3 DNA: TGTGCCAGCAGCCCCGAGACAGGTGGCGCGGAGGGGCAGTTCTTC.

CDR3 coding DNA: TGTGCCAGCAGCTTAAGTGGGGGCGGGGGGGCCGCGGATACGCAGTATTTT. This encodes CASSLSGGGGAADTQYF. The chain links TRBV7-2 to TRBJ2-3; TRBD2 aligns across 9 bases. The trim removed 2 bases at V and 6 bases at J, leaving 12 bases unmatched. This CDR3 contains 17 residues. Germline V gene data show CDR1 as SGHTA and CDR2 as FQGNSA.

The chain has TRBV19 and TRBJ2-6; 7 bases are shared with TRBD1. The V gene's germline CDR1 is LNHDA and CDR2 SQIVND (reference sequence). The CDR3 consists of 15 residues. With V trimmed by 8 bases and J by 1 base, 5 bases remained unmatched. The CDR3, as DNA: TGTGCCAGTCGATTACAGGGGTCTGGGGCCAACGTCCTGACTTTC. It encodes CASRLQGSGANVLTF.

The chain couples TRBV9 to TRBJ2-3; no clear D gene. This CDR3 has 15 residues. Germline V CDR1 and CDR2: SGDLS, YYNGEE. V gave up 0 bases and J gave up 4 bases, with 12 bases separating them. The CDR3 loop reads CASSVGGLVPDTQYF. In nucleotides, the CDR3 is TGTGCCAGCAGCGTAGGTGGGCTAGTCCCAGATACGCAGTATTTT.

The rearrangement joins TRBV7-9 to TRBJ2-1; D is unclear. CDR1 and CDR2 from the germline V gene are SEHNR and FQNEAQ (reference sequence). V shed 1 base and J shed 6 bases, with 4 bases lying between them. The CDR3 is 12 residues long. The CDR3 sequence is CASSLESNEQFF. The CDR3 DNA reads TGTGCCAGCAGCTTAGAAAGCAATGAGCAGTTCTTC.

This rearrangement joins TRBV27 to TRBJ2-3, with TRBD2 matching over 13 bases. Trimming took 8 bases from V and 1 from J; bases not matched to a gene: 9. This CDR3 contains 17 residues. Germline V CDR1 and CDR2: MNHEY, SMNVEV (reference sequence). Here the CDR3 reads CASVRTSGSWGTDTQYF. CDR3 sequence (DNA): TGTGCCAGCGTCCGGACTAGCGGGAGTTGGGGCACAGATACGCAGTATTTT.

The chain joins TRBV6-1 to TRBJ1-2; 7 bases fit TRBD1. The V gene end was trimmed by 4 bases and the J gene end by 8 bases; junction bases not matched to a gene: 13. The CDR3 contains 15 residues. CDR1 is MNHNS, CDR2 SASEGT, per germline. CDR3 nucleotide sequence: TGTGCCAGCAGTGGATATGAACGGGACAGCCTGGGCTACACCTTC. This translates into CASSGYERDSLGYTF.

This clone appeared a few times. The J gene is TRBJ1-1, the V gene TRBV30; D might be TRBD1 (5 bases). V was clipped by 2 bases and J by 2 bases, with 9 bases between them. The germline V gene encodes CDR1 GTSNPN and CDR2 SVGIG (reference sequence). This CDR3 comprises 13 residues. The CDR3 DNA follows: TGTGCCTGGAGTCTTGGGGGTAACACTGAAGCTTTCTTT. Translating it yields CAWSLGGNTEAFF.

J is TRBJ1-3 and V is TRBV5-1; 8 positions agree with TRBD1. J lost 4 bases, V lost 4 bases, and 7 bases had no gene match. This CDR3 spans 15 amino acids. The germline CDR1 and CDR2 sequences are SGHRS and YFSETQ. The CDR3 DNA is TGCGCCAGCAGCGATCAGACAGGGGCAGGAAACACCATATATTTT. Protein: CASSDQTGAGNTIYF. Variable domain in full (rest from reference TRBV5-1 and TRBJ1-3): KAGVTQTPRYLIKTRGQQVTLSCSPISGHRSVSWYQQTPGQGLQFLFEYFSETQRNKGNFPGRFSGRQFSNSRSEMNVSTLELGDSALYLCASSDQTGAGNTIYFGEGSWLTVV.

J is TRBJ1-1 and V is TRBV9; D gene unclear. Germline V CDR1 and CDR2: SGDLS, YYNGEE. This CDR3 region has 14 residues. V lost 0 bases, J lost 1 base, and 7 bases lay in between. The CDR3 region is CASSVAVQNTEAFF. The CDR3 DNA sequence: TGTGCCAGCAGCGTAGCGGTCCAGAACACTGAAGCTTTCTTT.

The CDR3 coding sequence is TGTGCCAGCAGTTACTCGAGACTAGCGGGAATATACGAGCAGTACTTC. Translation: CASSYSRLAGIYEQYF. This sequence joins TRBV6-5 and TRBJ2-7, with 11 bases fitting TRBD2. This CDR3 is built from 16 residues. The V gene's germline CDR1 is MNHEY and CDR2 SVGAGI. The ends lost 0 bases at V and 4 bases at J; junction bases unmatched: 5.

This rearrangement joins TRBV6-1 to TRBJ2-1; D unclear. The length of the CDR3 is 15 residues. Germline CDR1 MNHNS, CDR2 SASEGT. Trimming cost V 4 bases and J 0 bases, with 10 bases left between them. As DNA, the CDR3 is TGTGCCAGCAGTGGATTAAGAAGCTCCTACAATGAGCAGTTCTTC. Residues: CASSGLRSSYNEQFF.

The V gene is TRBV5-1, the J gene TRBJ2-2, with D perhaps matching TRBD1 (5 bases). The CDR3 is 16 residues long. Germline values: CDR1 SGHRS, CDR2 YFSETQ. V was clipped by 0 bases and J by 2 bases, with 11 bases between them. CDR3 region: CASSLVGAINTGELFF. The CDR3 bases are TGCGCCAGCAGCTTGGTTGGGGCCATTAACACCGGGGAGCTGTTTTTT. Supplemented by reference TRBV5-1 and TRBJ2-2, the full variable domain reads KAGVTQTPRYLIKTRGQQVTLSCSPISGHRSVSWYQQTPGQGLQFLFEYFSETQRNKGNFPGRFSGRQFSNSRSEMNVSTLELGDSALYLCASSLVGAINTGELFFGEGSRLTVL.